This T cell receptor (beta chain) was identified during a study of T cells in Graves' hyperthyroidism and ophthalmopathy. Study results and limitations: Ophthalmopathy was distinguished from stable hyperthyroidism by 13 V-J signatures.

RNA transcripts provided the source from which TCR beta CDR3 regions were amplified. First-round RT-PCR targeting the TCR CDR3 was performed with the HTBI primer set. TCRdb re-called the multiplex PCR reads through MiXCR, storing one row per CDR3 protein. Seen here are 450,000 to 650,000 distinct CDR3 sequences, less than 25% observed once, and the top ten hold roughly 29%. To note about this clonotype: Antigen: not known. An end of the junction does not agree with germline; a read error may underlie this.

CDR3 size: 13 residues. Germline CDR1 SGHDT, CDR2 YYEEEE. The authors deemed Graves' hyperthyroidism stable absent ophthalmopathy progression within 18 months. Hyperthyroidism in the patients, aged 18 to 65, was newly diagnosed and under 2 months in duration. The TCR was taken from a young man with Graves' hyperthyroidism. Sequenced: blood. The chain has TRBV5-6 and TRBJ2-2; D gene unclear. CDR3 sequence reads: CASCLVDTGELFF. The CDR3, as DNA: TGTGCCAGCTGCTTGGTGGACACCGGGGAGCTGTTTTTT. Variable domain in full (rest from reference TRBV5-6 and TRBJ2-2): DAGVTQSPTHLIKTRGQQVTLRCSPKSGHDTVSWYQQALGQGPQFIFQYYEEEERQRGNFPDRFSGHQFPNYSSELNVNALLLGDSALYLCASCLVDTGELFFGEGSRLTVL.